The rows below give T cell receptor beta chains drawn from one sample of a study of beta chain features in type 1 diabetes. Profiled with immunoSEQ multiplex PCR; TCRdb holds only in-frame clones, not every one. The sample holds roughly 100,000 clones, 25% to 30% seen once. The sequencing sample was made of central memory CD4+ T cells from blood. The receptors here all came from a woman between 18 and 29 years old with type 1 diabetes. The CDR3 runs from the conserved cysteine through the conserved F or W. The D gene is left open where the match is weak. Rows may omit the clone size; those that give it use once, few, many or a size class.

few,TRBJ2-5,NA,TRBV6-5,TGTGCCAGCAGTGCATACGAAGAGGAGACCCAGTACTTC,CASSAYEEETQYF
NA,TRBJ2-1,TRBD2,TRBV5-1,TGCGCCAGCAGCTTGGAGACTAGCGGCAACAATGAGCAGTTCTTC,CASSLETSGNNEQFF
NA,TRBJ2-6,NA,TRBV11-3,TGTGCCAGCAGCTTAGTAGGGGCTGGGGCCAACGTCCTGACTTTC,CASSLVGAGANVLTF
NA,TRBJ1-2,NA,TRBV21-1,TGTGCCAGCAGCAAAGCGAAAATCGGACGAGGACGGGGCTATGGCTACACCTTC,CASSKAKIGRGRGYGYTF
NA,TRBJ1-1,NA,TRBV7-8,TGTGCCAGCAGCTTCCACGACAGAGTGAACACTGAAGCTTTCTTT,CASSFHDRVNTEAFF
NA,TRBJ2-5,NA,TRBV28,TGTGCCAGCAGCCTCAACAGGGTTGCAGAGACCCAGTACTTC,CASSLNRVAETQYF
few,TRBJ1-2,TRBD1,TRBV4-1,TGCGCCAGCAGCCCCGGACAGGGGGGTAACTATGGCTACACCTTC,CASSPGQGGNYGYTF
NA,TRBJ2-5,NA,TRBV5-1,TGCGCCAGCAGCTCAGCAAGGGACACTCAAGAGACCCAGTACTTC,CASSSARDTQETQYF
NA,TRBJ2-3,NA,TRBV2,TGTGCCAGCAGGGGGCGTGAAGATACGCAGTATTTT,CASRGREDTQYF
NA,TRBJ2-2,NA,TRBV18,TGTGCCAGCTCAGAGGGGAACACCGGGGAGCTGTTTTTT,CASSEGNTGELFF
few,TRBJ2-7,NA,TRBV2,TGTGCCAGCAGTGGGCAGCGGCCCTCCACCTACGAGCAGTACTTC,CASSGQRPSTYEQYF
few,TRBJ1-1,NA,TRBV4-3,TGCGCCAGCAGCCAAGAAACCGGGGACACTGAAGCTTTCTTT,CASSQETGDTEAFF
NA,TRBJ1-5,NA,TRBV7-2,TGTGCCAGCAGCCCCTGGACATCCAGCAATCAGCCCCAGCATTTT,CASSPWTSSNQPQHF
NA,TRBJ2-7,TRBD1,TRBV7-9,TGTGCCAGCAGCTTAGCAGTGGGACAGACCTACGAGCAGTACTTC,CASSLAVGQTYEQYF
many,TRBJ1-3,NA,TRBV18,TGTGCCAGCTCAACAGGCTCTGGAAACACCATATATTTT,CASSTGSGNTIYF
few,TRBJ2-5,NA,TRBV15,TGTGCCACCAGCAGAGATCGTCCGGACTGGGGAGGAGAGACCCAGTACTTC,CATSRDRPDWGGETQYF
few,TRBJ2-1,TRBD2,TRBV7-3,TGTGCCAGCAGCTTATTAGCGGGAGTAAATGAGCAGTTCTTC,CASSLLAGVNEQFF
few,TRBJ2-1,TRBD2,TRBV27,TGTGCCAGCAGCCTGGGGGGGACTAGCGGGAGTCGTCGGTTCTTC,CASSLGGTSGSRRFF
NA,TRBJ2-1,NA,TRBV11-2,TGTGCCAGCAGCATACAACTAGCCCAGGCCTCATACAATGAGCAGTTCTTC,CASSIQLAQASYNEQFF
few,TRBJ2-2,NA,TRBV25-1,TGTGCCAGCAGTGAATCTCAAGGGGTAGCCGGGGAGCTGTTTTTT,CASSESQGVAGELFF
NA,TRBJ2-4,TRBD2,TRBV4-3,TGCGCCAGCAGCCGAACCGGACTAGGGGACGTAGCCAAAAACATTCAGTACTTC,CASSRTGLGDVAKNIQYF
NA,TRBJ1-2,NA,TRBV7-9,TGTGCCAGCAGCTTAGCACAGGCTAACTATGGCTACACCTTC,CASSLAQANYGYTF
NA,TRBJ2-3,TRBD2,TRBV27,TGTGCCAGCAGTTTAGCGGGAGATTACACAGATACGCAGTATTTT,CASSLAGDYTDTQYF
few,TRBJ2-7,NA,TRBV28,TGTGCCAGCAGTTTTTATCGACTCTCTATGTCCTACGAGCAGTACTTC,CASSFYRLSMSYEQYF
few,TRBJ2-7,NA,TRBV28,TGTGCCAGCAGTTACAACAACGAGCAGTACTTC,CASSYNNEQYF
NA,TRBJ2-3,NA,TRBV2,TGTGCCAGCAGTGATGCCAGGGCCGCCGATACGCAGTATTTT,CASSDARAADTQYF
few,TRBJ2-3,NA,TRBV7-2,TGTGCCAGCAGCTTAGCGGCGGCAGGCGGGAGCACAGATACGCAGTATTTT,CASSLAAAGGSTDTQYF
few,TRBJ2-3,NA,TRBV18,TGTGCCAGCTCGAGGGAACTAGAAAGCACAGATACGCAGTATTTT,CASSRELESTDTQYF
few,TRBJ2-3,TRBD2,TRBV4-3,TGCGCCAGCAGCCAAGAGTGGCGGGAGGCAGATACGCAGTATTTT,CASSQEWREADTQYF
NA,TRBJ2-1,TRBD2,TRBV5-1,TGCGCCAGCAGCCCCGGGACTAGCGGGAGCTATGAGCAGTTCTTC,CASSPGTSGSYEQFF
NA,TRBJ2-1,TRBD2,TRBV28,TGTGCCGCGAACCACGGGGGAGGGGTCAATGAGCAGTTCTTC,CAANHGGGVNEQFF
NA,TRBJ1-1,TRBD1,TRBV6-5,TGTGCCAGCAACCCAGGGGGCAAATTGAACACTGAAGCTTTCTTT,CASNPGGKLNTEAFF
NA,TRBJ1-5,TRBD1,TRBV7-9,TGTGCCAGCAGTTTGACAGGGCAAGGACGGGAGCCCCAGCATTTT,CASSLTGQGREPQHF
NA,TRBJ1-2,NA,TRBV7-2,TGTGCCAGCAGCTTAACAGGGCCGATGGACTATGGCTACACCTTC,CASSLTGPMDYGYTF
NA,TRBJ2-1,TRBD2,TRBV5-1,TGCGCCAGCAGCTTGCTAGCGGGAGAGGGGAATGAGCAGTTCTTC,CASSLLAGEGNEQFF
NA,TRBJ2-7,NA,TRBV28,TGTGCCAGCAGTTCAACCGACAGCCCTTACGAGCAGTACTTC,CASSSTDSPYEQYF
NA,TRBJ2-7,TRBD2,TRBV28,TGTGCCAGCAGGGGGGAGACTAGCGGGTCTTACGAGCAGTACTTC,CASRGETSGSYEQYF
NA,TRBJ2-2,NA,TRBV30,TGTGCCTGGAGTGTGGCCGTCGGAGGGTTTAGCACCGGGGAGCTGTTTTTT,CAWSVAVGGFSTGELFF
NA,TRBJ2-7,TRBD1,TRBV28,TGTGCCAGCAGATTAACAGGGGAGCACTACGAGCAGTACTTC,CASRLTGEHYEQYF
NA,TRBJ2-5,TRBD1,TRBV5-6,TGTGCCAGCAGCATCACCTCCAGGGGGCCCCTCGCGGAGACCCAGTACTTC,CASSITSRGPLAETQYF
few,TRBJ1-5,NA,TRBV29-1,TGCAGCGTTGGGGGGCAGGGCGCCAATCAGCCCCAGCATTTT,CSVGGQGANQPQHF
few,TRBJ2-2,NA,TRBV4-3,TGCGCCAGCAGCCAAGATGGTGCGTTCACGCCCGCCGCCGGGGAGCTGTTTTTT,CASSQDGAFTPAAGELFF
few,TRBJ1-4,NA,TRBV7-8,TGTGCCAGCAGCTTAGTTAGTGAAAAACTGTTTTTT,CASSLVSEKLFF
NA,TRBJ1-5,TRBD1,TRBV19,TGTGCCAGTGACAGGGGGTCCAATCAGCCCCAGCATTTT,CASDRGSNQPQHF
NA,TRBJ1-5,NA,TRBV10-3,TGTGCCACCTCCGCTAACTACAGGGATCAGCCCCAGCATTTT,CATSANYRDQPQHF
many,TRBJ2-2,TRBD2,TRBV2,TGTGCCAGCAGTGAGCTAGCGGGAGGGCCCGGGGAGCTGTTTTTT,CASSELAGGPGELFF
NA,TRBJ2-3,TRBD2,TRBV11-2,TGTGCCAGCAGCCTCGGACTAGCGGGATCCACAGATACGCAGTATTTT,CASSLGLAGSTDTQYF
NA,TRBJ1-2,NA,TRBV5-1,TGCGCCAGCAGCCCCCGGGACACTAACTATGGCTACACCTTC,CASSPRDTNYGYTF
NA,TRBJ2-5,NA,TRBV5-1,TGCGCCAGCAGCCCCGGACCCGCGGCAGGGAGGCAGACCCAGTACTTC,CASSPGPAAGRQTQYF
NA,TRBJ2-1,TRBD2,TRBV6-1,TGTGCCAGCAGTGAAGCGACACGACTAGCGGGTGGCGGCAATGAGCAGTTCTTC,CASSEATRLAGGGNEQFF
few,TRBJ2-2,NA,TRBV5-1,TGCGCCAGCAGCTTGGCGGCTAGTCCCTACACCGGGGAGCTGTTTTTT,CASSLAASPYTGELFF
NA,TRBJ1-5,TRBD1,TRBV6-5,TGTGCCAGCAGCCCCAGGGGGGCTTTGAATCAGCCCCAGCATTTT,CASSPRGALNQPQHF
NA,TRBJ1-1,TRBD1,TRBV5-4,TGTGCCAGCAGCTTGGGGGGACAGGGGATCACTGAAGCTTTCTTT,CASSLGGQGITEAFF
NA,TRBJ2-5,NA,TRBV4-2,TGTGCCAGCAGCCAAGATGGAGCTTTTGACGGGGGAGGCGGTGAGACCCAGTACTTC,CASSQDGAFDGGGGETQYF
few,TRBJ2-2,TRBD2,TRBV5-1,TGCGCCAGCAGCCTTACTAGCGGGAGGATCGGGGCCGGGGAGCTGTTTTTT,CASSLTSGRIGAGELFF